A selection of T cell receptor beta chains follows, all from one sample in a study of blood T cell repertoires in COVID-19. Profiling relied on immunoSEQ multiplex PCR, and the TCRdb table lists in-frame clones only, not all of them. Of approximately 170,000 clones listed, roughly 89% were seen once; the top ten hold approximately 3.3%. Sequencing was performed on peripheral blood. The source of these receptors is a man aged 18 to 35 with active or convalescent COVID-19. Both conserved end residues are trimmed from each CDR3. A D gene is named only where the DNA matches it firmly.

V	J	D	CDR3
TRBV2	TRBJ2-2	.	ASSVEFSNTGELF
TRBV5-1	TRBJ1-1	TRBD1	ASSLSLTGVGDTEAF
TRBV24-1	TRBJ2-5	TRBD1	ATSEGTGAGQETQY
TRBV7-2	TRBJ2-7	TRBD2	ASSWGLAGDSYEQY
TRBV6-6	TRBJ2-2	.	ASSPLAGDITGELF
TRBV27	TRBJ2-1	TRBD2	ASSTRLAGVGNEQF
TRBV14	TRBJ1-2	TRBD1	ASSPGGQGIYGYT
TRBV27	TRBJ1-1	TRBD1	ASSSGTDMNTEAF
TRBV7-6	TRBJ1-2	.	ASSPSGEFTYGYT
TRBV6-1	TRBJ1-1	TRBD1	ASSGTGGESDTEAF
TRBV27	TRBJ1-2	.	ASSWNAGGGYT
TRBV10-3	TRBJ1-1	.	AISRGSGQGNTEAF
TRBV2	TRBJ2-4	.	ASSGQPKNIQY
TRBV25-1	TRBJ2-2	.	ASSEPRVGNTGELF
TRBV5-1	TRBJ1-2	.	ASSVGPPQDVYGYT
TRBV7-6	TRBJ2-5	TRBD1	ASSLMPGTGVGRAQY
TRBV7-2	TRBJ1-2	.	ASSLMAGGSGYT
TRBV18	TRBJ1-6	TRBD1	ASSRDRGHSPLH
TRBV5-5	TRBJ2-5	TRBD1	ASSSLTGEETQY
TRBV19	TRBJ1-4	.	ASSYQVLNEKLF
TRBV7-9	TRBJ2-7	.	ASAGTRSSYEQY
TRBV6-2/TRBV6-3	TRBJ1-1	TRBD1	ASSYAGGGGAF
TRBV10-3	TRBJ1-6	.	ATGGQGGSPLH
TRBV9	TRBJ2-7	TRBD1	ASSPRGTGGSYEQY
TRBV2	TRBJ2-3	.	ASGEGLTPSTDTQY
TRBV11-2	TRBJ2-6	.	ASSRIAASGANVLT
TRBV5-1	TRBJ1-2	.	ASSFTYTGNQGYT
TRBV9	TRBJ2-5	TRBD1	ASSAGQGFETQY
TRBV11-3	TRBJ2-7	.	ASSSPFSPGTQAYEQY